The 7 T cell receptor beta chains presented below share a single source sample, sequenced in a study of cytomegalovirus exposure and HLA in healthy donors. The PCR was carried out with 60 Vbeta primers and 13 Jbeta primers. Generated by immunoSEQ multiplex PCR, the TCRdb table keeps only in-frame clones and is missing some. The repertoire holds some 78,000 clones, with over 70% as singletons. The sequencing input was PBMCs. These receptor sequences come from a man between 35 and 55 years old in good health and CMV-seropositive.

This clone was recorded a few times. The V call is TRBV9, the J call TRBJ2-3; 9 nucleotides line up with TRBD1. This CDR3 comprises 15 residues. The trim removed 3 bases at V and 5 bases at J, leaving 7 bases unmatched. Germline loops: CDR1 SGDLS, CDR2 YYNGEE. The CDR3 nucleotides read TGTGCCAGCAGCGACCGGGACAGGGTTGAAGATACGCAGTATTTT. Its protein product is CASSDRDRVEDTQYF.

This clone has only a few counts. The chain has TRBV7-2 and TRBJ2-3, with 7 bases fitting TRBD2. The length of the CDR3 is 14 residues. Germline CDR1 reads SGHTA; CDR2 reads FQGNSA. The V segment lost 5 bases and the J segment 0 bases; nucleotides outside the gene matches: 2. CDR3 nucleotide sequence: TGTGCCAGCAGCGGGGACTATAGCACAGATACGCAGTATTTT. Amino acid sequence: CASSGDYSTDTQYF.

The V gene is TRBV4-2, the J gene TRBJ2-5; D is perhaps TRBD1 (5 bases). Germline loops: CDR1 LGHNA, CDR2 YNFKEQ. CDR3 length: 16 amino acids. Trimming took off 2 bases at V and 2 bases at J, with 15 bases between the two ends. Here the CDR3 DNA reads TGTGCCAGCAGCCAACCAGGGAACCTGGCGCAAGAGACCCAGTACTTC. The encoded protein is CASSQPGNLAQETQYF.

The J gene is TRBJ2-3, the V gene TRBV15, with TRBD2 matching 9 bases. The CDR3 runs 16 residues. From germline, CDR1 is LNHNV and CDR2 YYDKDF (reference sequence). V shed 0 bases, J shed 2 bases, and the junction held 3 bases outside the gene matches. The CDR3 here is CATSRDSGGSTDTQYF. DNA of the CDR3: TGTGCCACCAGCAGAGACAGCGGGGGGTCCACAGATACGCAGTATTTT.

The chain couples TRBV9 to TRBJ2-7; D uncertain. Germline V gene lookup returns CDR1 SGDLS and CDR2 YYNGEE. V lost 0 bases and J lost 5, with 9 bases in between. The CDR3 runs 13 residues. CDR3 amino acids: CASSVAAVDEQYF. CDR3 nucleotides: TGTGCCAGCAGCGTAGCTGCGGTCGACGAGCAGTACTTC.

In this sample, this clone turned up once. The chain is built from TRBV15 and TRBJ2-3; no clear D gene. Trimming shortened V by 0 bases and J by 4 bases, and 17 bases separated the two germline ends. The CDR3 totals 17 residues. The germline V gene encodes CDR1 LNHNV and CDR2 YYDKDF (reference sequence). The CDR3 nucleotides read TGTGCCACCAGCAGAGATCATCTCCTCCGGTTAGCAGATACGCAGTATTTT. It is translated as CATSRDHLLRLADTQYF.

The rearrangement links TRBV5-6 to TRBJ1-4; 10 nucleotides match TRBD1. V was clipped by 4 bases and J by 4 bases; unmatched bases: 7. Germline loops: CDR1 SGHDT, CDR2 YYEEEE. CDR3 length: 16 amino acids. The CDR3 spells CASSDGTGAFNEKLFF. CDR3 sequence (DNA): TGTGCCAGCAGCGACGGGACAGGGGCGTTTAATGAAAAACTGTTTTTT.